The clone carrying this T cell receptor (beta chain) was seen more than once but under ten times. Its antigen is undetermined. These data belong to a study of beta chain features in type 1 diabetes. The entirety of the isolated RNA underwent reverse transcription, so expressed TCRB transcripts were sequenced. Clones were read by immunoSEQ multiplex PCR, and TCRdb kept only the in-frame ones, dropping some. The sample records 20,000 to 30,000 clones, 49% being singletons. Broader study findings: There was a possibility that cDNA sequencing over-represented cells with high TCR expression. Equally in patients and controls, shorter templates might have been favored by PCR. All four CD4+ subsets of Type 1 diabetes patients contained TCRB CDR3s that were moderately but significantly shorter.

Per donor, one heparinised blood draw averaged about 116 mL. CDR1 ENHRY and CDR2 SYGVKD come from the germline V gene. With V trimmed by 1 base and J by 7 bases, 5 bases remained unmatched. This CDR3 region has 15 residues. This receptor was taken from a man under 40 with type 1 diabetes. This chain links TRBV10-3 with TRBJ2-1; TRBD1 matches 9 bases. Sequenced: stem cell memory CD4+ T cells from blood. As DNA, the CDR3 is TGTGCCATCAGTGAGTTCGAACAGGGGGCAAATGAGCAGTTCTTC. Translation gives CAISEFEQGANEQFF.